The entry below describes one TCR beta chain. Its antigen remains unknown. This entry is derived from a study of beta chain features in type 1 diabetes. Study results and limitations: In every one of the four CD4+ subsets, TCRB CDR3s were moderately but significantly shorter in Type 1 diabetes patients. Sampled from patients, naive, central memory and Treg TCRB repertoires appeared more similar than those sampled from healthy donors.

Investigators reverse transcribed all isolated RNA, so they sequenced expressed TCRB transcripts. Some clones are missing from TCRdb's copy, which holds only in-frame ones; the method was immunoSEQ multiplex PCR. This table holds 250,000 or so clones, 27% found once. The sequence was collected from a man aged 25 to 45 in good health. What was sequenced was central memory CD4+ T cells from blood.

Here the CDR3 DNA reads TGCGCCAGCAGCTTGGAGGCTAGCGGGAGTTTCTACGAGCAGTACTTC. Translation: CASSLEASGSFYEQYF. The rearrangement joins TRBV5-1 to TRBJ2-7; 10 nucleotides match TRBD2. CDR3 length: 16 amino acids. Germline lookup yields CDR1 SGHRS and CDR2 YFSETQ. V trimming: 0 bases; J trimming: 3 bases; junction bases outside the gene matches: 6.